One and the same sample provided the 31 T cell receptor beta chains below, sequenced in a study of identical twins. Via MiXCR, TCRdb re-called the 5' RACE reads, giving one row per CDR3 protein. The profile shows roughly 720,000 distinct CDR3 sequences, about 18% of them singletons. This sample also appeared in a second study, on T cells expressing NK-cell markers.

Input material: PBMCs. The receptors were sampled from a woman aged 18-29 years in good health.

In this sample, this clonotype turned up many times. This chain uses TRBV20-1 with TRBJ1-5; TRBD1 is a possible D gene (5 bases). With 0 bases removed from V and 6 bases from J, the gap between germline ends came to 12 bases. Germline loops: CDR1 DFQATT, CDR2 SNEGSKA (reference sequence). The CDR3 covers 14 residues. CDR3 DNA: TGCAGTGCTAGAGATCTTCAGGGAGCTCAGCCCCAGCATTTT. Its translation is CSARDLQGAQPQHF.

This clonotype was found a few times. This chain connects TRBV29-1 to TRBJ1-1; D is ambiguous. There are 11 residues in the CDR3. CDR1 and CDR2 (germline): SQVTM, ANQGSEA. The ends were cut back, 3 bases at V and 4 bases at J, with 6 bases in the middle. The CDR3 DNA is TGCAGCGTTGAGCGGGCCACTGAAGCTTTCTTT. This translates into CSVERATEAFF.

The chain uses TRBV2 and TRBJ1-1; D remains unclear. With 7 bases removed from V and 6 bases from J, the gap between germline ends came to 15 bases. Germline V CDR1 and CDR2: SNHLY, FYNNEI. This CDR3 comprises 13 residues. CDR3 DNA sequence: TGTGCCAGCACCCGAGGGAGGGATCCTGAAGCTTTCTTT. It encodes CASTRGRDPEAFF.

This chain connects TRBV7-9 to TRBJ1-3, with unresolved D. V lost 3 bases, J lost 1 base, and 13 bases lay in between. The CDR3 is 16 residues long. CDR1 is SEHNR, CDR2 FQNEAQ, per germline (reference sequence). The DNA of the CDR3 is TGTGCCAGCAGCTTGACGGGTTCAGCATCTGGAAACACCATATATTTT. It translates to CASSLTGSASGNTIYF.

The chain's CDR3 is CASSVLGGDSSYNEQFF. The CDR3 DNA reads as TGTGCCAGCAGCGTATTGGGGGGGGACTCGTCCTACAATGAGCAGTTCTTC. This rearrangement joins TRBV9 to TRBJ2-1, with 7 positions matching TRBD2. V lost 1 base and J lost 1; bases outside the gene matches: 8. CDR1 SGDLS and CDR2 YYNGEE come from the germline V gene. CDR3 length: 17 amino acids.

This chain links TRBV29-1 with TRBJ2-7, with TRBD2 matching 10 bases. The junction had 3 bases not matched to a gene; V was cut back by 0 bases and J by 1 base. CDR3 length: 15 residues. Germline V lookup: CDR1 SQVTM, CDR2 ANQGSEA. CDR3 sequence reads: CSVEEGTSESYEQYF. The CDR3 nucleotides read TGCAGCGTTGAAGAAGGGACTAGCGAATCCTACGAGCAGTACTTC.

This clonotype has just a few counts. The CDR3, as DNA: TGTGCCAGCAGCCCGTACAGACTAGCGGGAGGCACAGATACGCAGTATTTT. Translated: CASSPYRLAGGTDTQYF. The chain carries TRBV7-2 and TRBJ2-3; 12 bases are a match to TRBD2. The CDR3 totals 17 residues. V trimming: 5 bases; J trimming: 1 base; junction bases outside the gene matches: 7. Per the germline V gene, CDR1 is SGHTA and CDR2 is FQGNSA.

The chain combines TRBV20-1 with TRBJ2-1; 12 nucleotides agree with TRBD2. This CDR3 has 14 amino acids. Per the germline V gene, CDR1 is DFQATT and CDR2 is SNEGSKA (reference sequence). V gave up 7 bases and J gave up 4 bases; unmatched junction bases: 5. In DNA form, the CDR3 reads TGCAGTGTTCCTCTAGCGGGAGGGTACAATGAGCAGTTCTTC. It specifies CSVPLAGGYNEQFF.

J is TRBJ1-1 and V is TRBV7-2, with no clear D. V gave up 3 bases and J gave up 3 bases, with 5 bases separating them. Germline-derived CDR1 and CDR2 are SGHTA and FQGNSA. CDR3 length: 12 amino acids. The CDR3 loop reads CASSLIHTEAFF. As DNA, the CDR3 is TGTGCCAGCAGCTTGATCCACACTGAAGCTTTCTTT.

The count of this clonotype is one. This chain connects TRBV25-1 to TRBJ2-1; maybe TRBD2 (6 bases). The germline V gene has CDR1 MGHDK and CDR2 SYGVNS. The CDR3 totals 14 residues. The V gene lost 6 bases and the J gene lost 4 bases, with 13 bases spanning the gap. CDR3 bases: TGTGCCAGCAGCCCAGCGGGCTATTACAATGAGCAGTTCTTC. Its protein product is CASSPAGYYNEQFF.

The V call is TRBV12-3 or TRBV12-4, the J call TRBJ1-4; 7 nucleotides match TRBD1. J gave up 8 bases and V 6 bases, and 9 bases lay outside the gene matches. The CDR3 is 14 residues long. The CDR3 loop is CASRLQGSNEKLFF. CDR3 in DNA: TGTGCCAGCAGGCTACAGGGGAGTAACGAAAAACTGTTTTTT.

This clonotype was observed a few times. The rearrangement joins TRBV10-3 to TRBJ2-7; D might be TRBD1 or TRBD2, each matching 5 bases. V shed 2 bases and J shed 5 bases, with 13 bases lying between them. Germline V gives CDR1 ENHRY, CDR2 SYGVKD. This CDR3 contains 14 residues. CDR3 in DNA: TGTGCCATCAGTGAGACGGGGCCGGCCAACGAGCAGTACTTC. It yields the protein CAISETGPANEQYF.

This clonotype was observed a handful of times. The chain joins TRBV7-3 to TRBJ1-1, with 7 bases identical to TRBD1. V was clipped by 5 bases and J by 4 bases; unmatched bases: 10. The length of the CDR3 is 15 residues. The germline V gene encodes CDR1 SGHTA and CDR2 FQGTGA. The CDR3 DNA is TGTGCCAGCAGCGCCGAGGGCACAGGGGCCACTGAAGCTTTCTTT. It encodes CASSAEGTGATEAFF.

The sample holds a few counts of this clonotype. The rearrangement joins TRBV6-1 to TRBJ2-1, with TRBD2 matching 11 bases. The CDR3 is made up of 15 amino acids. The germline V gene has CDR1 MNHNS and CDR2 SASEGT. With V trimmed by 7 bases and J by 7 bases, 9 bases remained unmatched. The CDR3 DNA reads TGTGCCAGCACCAAGACTAGCGGGACTCGTAATGAGCAGTTCTTC. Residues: CASTKTSGTRNEQFF.

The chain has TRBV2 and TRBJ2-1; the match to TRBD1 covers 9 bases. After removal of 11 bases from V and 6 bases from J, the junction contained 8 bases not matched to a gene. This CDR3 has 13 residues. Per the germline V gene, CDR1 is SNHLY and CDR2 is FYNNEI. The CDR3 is CAGTGTGTNEQFF. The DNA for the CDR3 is TGTGCCGGTACCGGGACAGGGACCAATGAGCAGTTCTTC.

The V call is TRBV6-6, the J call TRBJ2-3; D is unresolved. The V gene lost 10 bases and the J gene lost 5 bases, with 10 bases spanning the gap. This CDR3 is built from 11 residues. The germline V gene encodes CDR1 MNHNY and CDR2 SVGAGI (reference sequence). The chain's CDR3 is CAKRSLDTQYF. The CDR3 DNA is TGTGCCAAAAGGAGCCTAGATACGCAGTATTTT.

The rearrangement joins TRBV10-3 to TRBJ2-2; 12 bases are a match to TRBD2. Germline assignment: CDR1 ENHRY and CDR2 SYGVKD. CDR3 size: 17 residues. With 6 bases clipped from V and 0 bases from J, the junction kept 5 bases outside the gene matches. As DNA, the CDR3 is TGTGCCATCAGCAGACTAGCGGGAGCGTCGAACACCGGGGAGCTGTTTTTT. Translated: CAISRLAGASNTGELFF.

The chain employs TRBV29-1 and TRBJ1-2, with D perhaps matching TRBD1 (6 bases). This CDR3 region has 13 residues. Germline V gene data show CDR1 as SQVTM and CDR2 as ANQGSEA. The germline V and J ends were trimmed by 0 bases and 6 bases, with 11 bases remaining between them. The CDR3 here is CSVEDWGGDGYTF. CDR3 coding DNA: TGCAGCGTTGAAGATTGGGGGGGCGATGGCTACACCTTC.

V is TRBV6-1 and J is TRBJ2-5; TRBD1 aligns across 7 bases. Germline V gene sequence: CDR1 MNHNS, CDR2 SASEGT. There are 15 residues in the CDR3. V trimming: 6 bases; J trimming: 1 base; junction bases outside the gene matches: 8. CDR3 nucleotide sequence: TGTGCCAGCAGAGAGGGACAGATTTTCCAAGAGACCCAGTACTTC. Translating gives CASREGQIFQETQYF.

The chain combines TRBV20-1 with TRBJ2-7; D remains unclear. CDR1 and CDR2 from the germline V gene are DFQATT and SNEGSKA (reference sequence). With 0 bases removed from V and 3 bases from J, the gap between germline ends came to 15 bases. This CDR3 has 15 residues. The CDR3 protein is CSARDARQSDYEQYF. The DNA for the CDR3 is TGCAGTGCTAGAGATGCGCGGCAGTCCGACTACGAGCAGTACTTC.

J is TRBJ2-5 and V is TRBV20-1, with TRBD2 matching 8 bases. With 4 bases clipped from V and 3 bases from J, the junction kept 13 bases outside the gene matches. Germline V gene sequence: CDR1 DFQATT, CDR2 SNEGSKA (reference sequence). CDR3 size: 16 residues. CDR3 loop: CSAKPAGGGAKETQYF. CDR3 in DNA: TGCAGTGCTAAACCGGCGGGAGGCGGGGCAAAAGAGACCCAGTACTTC.

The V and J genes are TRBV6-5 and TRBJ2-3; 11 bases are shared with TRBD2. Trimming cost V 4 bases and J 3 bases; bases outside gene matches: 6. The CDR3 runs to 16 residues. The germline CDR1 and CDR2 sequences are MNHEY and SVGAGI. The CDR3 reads CASSFLSGRVTDTQYF. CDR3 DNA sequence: TGTGCCAGCAGTTTCCTTAGCGGGAGGGTAACAGATACGCAGTATTTT.

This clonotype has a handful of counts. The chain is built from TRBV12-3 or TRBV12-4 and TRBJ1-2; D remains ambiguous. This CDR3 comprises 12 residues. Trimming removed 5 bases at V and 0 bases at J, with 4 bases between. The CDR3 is CASSPTNYGYTF. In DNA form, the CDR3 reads TGTGCCAGCAGTCCGACTAACTATGGCTACACCTTC.

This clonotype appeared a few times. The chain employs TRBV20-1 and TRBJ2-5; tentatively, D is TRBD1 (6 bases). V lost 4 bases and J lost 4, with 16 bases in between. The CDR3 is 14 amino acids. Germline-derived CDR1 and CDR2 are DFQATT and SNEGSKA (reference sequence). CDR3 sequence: CSAINPRGGETQYF. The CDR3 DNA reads TGCAGTGCTATAAACCCCAGGGGCGGAGAGACCCAGTACTTC.

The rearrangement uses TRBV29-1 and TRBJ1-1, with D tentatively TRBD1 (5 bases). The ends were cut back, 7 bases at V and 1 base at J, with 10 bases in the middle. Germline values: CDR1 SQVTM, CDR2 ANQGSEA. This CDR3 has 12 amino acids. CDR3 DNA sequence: TGCAGCGGGGGGACCGCGAACACTGAAGCTTTCTTT. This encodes CSGGTANTEAFF.

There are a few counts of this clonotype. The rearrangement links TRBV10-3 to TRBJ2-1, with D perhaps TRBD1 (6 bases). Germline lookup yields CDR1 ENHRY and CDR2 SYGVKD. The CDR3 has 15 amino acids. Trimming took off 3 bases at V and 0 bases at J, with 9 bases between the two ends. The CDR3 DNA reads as TGTGCCATCAGTGAAGGGACAACCTCCTACAATGAGCAGTTCTTC. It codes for CAISEGTTSYNEQFF.

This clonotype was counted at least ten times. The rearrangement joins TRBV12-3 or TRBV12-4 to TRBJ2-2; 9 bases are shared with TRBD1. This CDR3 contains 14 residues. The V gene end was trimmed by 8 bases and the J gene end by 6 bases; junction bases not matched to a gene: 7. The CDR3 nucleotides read TGTGCCAGCTCGGCGGGACAGGGTGCCGGGGAGCTGTTTTTT. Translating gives CASSAGQGAGELFF.

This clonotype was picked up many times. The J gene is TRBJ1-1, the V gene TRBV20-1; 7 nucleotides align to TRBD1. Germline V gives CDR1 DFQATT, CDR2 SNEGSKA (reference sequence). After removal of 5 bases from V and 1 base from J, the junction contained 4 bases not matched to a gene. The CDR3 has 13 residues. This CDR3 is CSARDSPNTEAFF. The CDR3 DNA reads TGCAGTGCTCGGGACAGCCCGAACACTGAAGCTTTCTTT.

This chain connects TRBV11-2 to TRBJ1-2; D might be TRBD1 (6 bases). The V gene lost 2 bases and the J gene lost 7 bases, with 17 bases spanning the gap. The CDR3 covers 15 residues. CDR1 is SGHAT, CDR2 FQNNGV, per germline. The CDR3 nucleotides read TGTGCCAGCAGCTTACTTACAGGGTTAGTGGGTGGCTACACCTTC. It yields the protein CASSLLTGLVGGYTF.

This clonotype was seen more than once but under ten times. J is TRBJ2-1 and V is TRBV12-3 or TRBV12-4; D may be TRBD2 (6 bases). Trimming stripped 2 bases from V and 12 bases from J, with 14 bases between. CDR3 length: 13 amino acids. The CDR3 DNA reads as TGTGCCAGCAGTTTAAATGGGGGACTTGGGCAGTTCTTC. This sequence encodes CASSLNGGLGQFF.

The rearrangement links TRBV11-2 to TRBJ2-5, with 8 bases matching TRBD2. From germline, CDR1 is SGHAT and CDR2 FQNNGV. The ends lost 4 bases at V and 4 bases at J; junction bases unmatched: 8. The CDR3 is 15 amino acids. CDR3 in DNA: TGTGCCAGCAGCTCGGGGGGGACGGGTGGAGAGACCCAGTACTTC. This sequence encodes CASSSGGTGGETQYF. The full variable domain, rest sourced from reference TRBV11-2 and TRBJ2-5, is EAGVAQSPRYKIIEKRQSVAFWCNPISGHATLYWYQQILGQGPKLLIQFQNNGVVDDSQLPKDRFSAERLKGVDSTLKIQPAKLEDSAVYLCASSSGGTGGETQYFGPGTRLLVL.